These 22 T cell receptor beta chains originate from one sample sequenced in a study of a mutant IDH1 vaccine in newly diagnosed glioma. Libraries were prepared by immunoSEQ multiplex PCR; TCRdb keeps only in-frame clonotypes and omits some of them. The profile covers 50,000 to 85,000 clones, with over 70% appearing a single time and about an eighth taken by the ten largest. These receptors have no known antigen. Time point indicated: week 23, last vaccination. The investigators gave 300 ug of mutant IDH1 20-mer peptide in each vaccine dose, together with topical imiquimod. This specimen was PBMCs, taken from a glioma patient whose treatment included an IDH1 peptide vaccine. These receptors came from a man aged 18 to 29 with glioma.

The J gene is TRBJ1-4, the V gene TRBV7-9; no reliable D call. This CDR3 is 14 amino acids long. Trimming shortened V by 6 bases and J by 7 bases, and 15 bases separated the two germline ends. Germline CDR1 SEHNR, CDR2 FQNEAQ (reference sequence). In nucleotides, the CDR3 is TGTGCCAGCAGGGCAGGAGAGCCCTTTGAAAAACTGTTTTTT. As protein: CASRAGEPFEKLFF.

V usage is TRBV7-9 and J usage is TRBJ1-1, with D possibly TRBD1 on 5 matching bases. Trimming cost V 5 bases and J 2 bases, with 9 bases left between them. The length of the CDR3 is 13 residues. CDR1 SEHNR and CDR2 FQNEAQ come from the germline V gene (reference sequence). The CDR3 loop reads CASSLDSNTEAFF. The CDR3 DNA is TGTGCCAGCAGCCTAGACAGCAACACTGAAGCTTTCTTT.

This CDR3 is CASILTGVGETQYF. The CDR3 DNA reads TGTGCCAGCATTTTGACAGGGGTAGGGGAGACCCAGTACTTC. This chain links TRBV6-1 with TRBJ2-5, with TRBD1 identical over 8 bases. Germline loops: CDR1 MNHNS, CDR2 SASEGT. Unmatched junction bases numbered 9, after V lost 7 bases and J lost 5 bases. The CDR3 sequence is 14 residues long.

V usage is TRBV19 and J usage is TRBJ1-5; 7 bases are a match to TRBD1. In germline, CDR1 is LNHDA, CDR2 SQIVND (reference sequence). This CDR3 comprises 16 residues. With 4 bases clipped from V and 3 bases from J, the junction kept 9 bases outside the gene matches. CDR3 nucleotides: TGTGCCAGTAGTACCCTGACAGGGATAGTCAATCAGCCCCAGCATTTT. Its translation: CASSTLTGIVNQPQHF.

The chain employs TRBV5-1 and TRBJ2-5, with D maybe TRBD1 (5 bases). V lost 1 base to trimming and J lost 0 bases, with 10 bases between them. This CDR3 region has 15 residues. Per germline, CDR1 SGHRS and CDR2 YFSETQ. The CDR3 nucleotides are TGCGCCAGCAGCTTGCAGGGCTTGGACCAAGAGACCCAGTACTTC. Protein product: CASSLQGLDQETQYF.

This chain connects TRBV29-1 to TRBJ1-4; 7 bases agree with TRBD1. Germline V gives CDR1 SQVTM, CDR2 ANQGSEA. The CDR3 has 13 residues. J was trimmed by 4 bases and V by 6 bases; bases with no gene match: 5. This CDR3 reads CSVAGQRNEKLFF. The CDR3 DNA follows: TGCAGCGTGGCGGGACAGCGTAATGAAAAACTGTTTTTT.

This sequence joins TRBV7-9 and TRBJ1-6; no clear D gene. The germline gives CDR1 SEHNR, CDR2 FQNEAQ (reference sequence). This CDR3 region has 15 residues. V shed 4 bases and J shed 0 bases, with 7 bases lying between them. CDR3 bases: TGTGCCAGCAGCTCCTGGAGCTCCTATAATTCACCCCTCCACTTT. Its protein is CASSSWSSYNSPLHF.

This clone showed up just once. The V call is TRBV30, the J call TRBJ2-2; D may match TRBD1 or TRBD2 (6 bases each). V was trimmed by 3 bases and J by 5 bases, leaving 19 bases between them. Germline V gene sequence: CDR1 GTSNPN, CDR2 SVGIG (reference sequence). The CDR3 contains 16 residues. The CDR3 coding sequence is TGTGCCTGGAGGGAATGGGGGACTCAGGGGACCGGGGAGCTGTTTTTT. Amino acids: CAWREWGTQGTGELFF.

The chain links TRBV18 to TRBJ2-7, with TRBD1 matching over 8 bases. Germline values: CDR1 KGHSH, CDR2 LQKENI. The CDR3 loop spans 14 amino acids. The V segment lost 2 bases and the J segment 5 bases; nucleotides outside the gene matches: 5. Here the CDR3 DNA reads TGTGCCAGCTCACCAGGGGACAGGACGCACGAGCAGTACTTC. This gives the protein CASSPGDRTHEQYF.

The J gene is TRBJ2-7, the V gene TRBV4-2; D might be TRBD2 (7 bases). The germline V gene encodes CDR1 LGHNA and CDR2 YNFKEQ. The CDR3 is 13 amino acids. V was trimmed by 1 base and J by 5 bases, leaving 9 bases between them. The CDR3 sequence is CASSQGGGNEQYF. The CDR3 DNA sequence: TGTGCCAGCAGCCAAGGCGGGGGCAACGAGCAGTACTTC.

The CDR3 here is CASSLGVGRRWAGELFF. The CDR3 DNA reads TGTGCCAGCAGCCTGGGGGTGGGGCGAAGATGGGCCGGGGAGCTGTTTTTT. The chain carries TRBV7-3 and TRBJ2-2; TRBD1 or TRBD2 may be the D gene (5 bases each). Trimming shortened V by 5 bases and J by 6 bases, and 22 bases separated the two germline ends. CDR1 and CDR2 from the germline V gene are SGHTA and FQGTGA. This CDR3 contains 17 residues.

J is TRBJ1-5 and V is TRBV27; tentatively, D is TRBD1 (5 bases). V lost 6 bases and J 3 bases, leaving 15 bases between the germline ends. Germline lookup yields CDR1 MNHEY and CDR2 SMNVEV (reference sequence). This CDR3 spans 15 amino acids. Here the CDR3 DNA reads TGTGCCAGCAGCACGGGGCAGGGATTCAATCAGCCCCAGCATTTT. This sequence encodes CASSTGQGFNQPQHF.

The CDR3 DNA reads as TGTGCCAGCAGTGACACTAGCGGGAGCACCGGGGAGCTGTTTTTT. This sequence encodes CASSDTSGSTGELFF. J is TRBJ2-2 and V is TRBV6-4; 11 bases are shared with TRBD2. Trimming at V came to 2 bases and at J to 4 bases, leaving 0 bases not matched to a gene. The CDR3 runs to 15 residues. The germline V gene has CDR1 MRHNA and CDR2 SNTAGT.

The chain recombines TRBV7-9 with TRBJ1-3; 7 bases match TRBD1. V lost 2 bases to trimming and J lost 0 bases; unmatched junction nucleotides: 1. The CDR3 is made up of 15 amino acids. The germline V gene has CDR1 SEHNR and CDR2 FQNEAQ (reference sequence). CDR3 coding DNA: TGTGCCAGCAGCTTAAGGACAGGCTCTGGAAACACCATATATTTT. This gives the protein CASSLRTGSGNTIYF.

This chain links TRBV7-3 with TRBJ2-7; D unresolved. The CDR3 has 14 amino acids. CDR1 is SGHTA, CDR2 FQGTGA, per germline. Trimming cost V 2 bases and J 3 bases, with 11 bases left between them. The CDR3 spells CASSLGPNRYEQYF. The DNA of the CDR3 is TGTGCCAGCAGCTTAGGGCCCAACCGCTACGAGCAGTACTTC.

The chain employs TRBV20-1 and TRBJ2-1, with 10 positions matching TRBD2. The CDR3 loop spans 11 amino acids. The V and J ends lost 5 bases and 10 bases, in that order; junction bases with no gene match: 2. Germline V gene data show CDR1 as DFQATT and CDR2 as SNEGSKA (reference sequence). The CDR3 coding sequence is TGCAGTGCTGGGACTAGCGTGGAGCAGTTCTTC. Amino acid sequence: CSAGTSVEQFF.

CDR3 sequence: CASRGQWGQFF. The CDR3 coding sequence is TGTGCCAGCAGAGGACAGTGGGGGCAGTTCTTC. The chain recombines TRBV7-2 with TRBJ2-1; a weak D match, TRBD1 (6 bases). CDR3 length equals 11 residues. Germline V gives CDR1 SGHTA, CDR2 FQGNSA. Between the trimmed V and J ends, which lost 6 bases and 12 bases, there was a span of 12 bases.

The chain has TRBV10-3 and TRBJ2-1; TRBD1 aligns across 10 bases. Germline trimming cut 3 bases from V and 5 bases from J; bases unmatched to any gene: 7. The CDR3 spans 16 residues. Germline values: CDR1 ENHRY, CDR2 SYGVKD. CDR3 bases: TGTGCCATCAGTGACCCCCGGGACAGGGGCAACAATGAGCAGTTCTTC. Its protein product is CAISDPRDRGNNEQFF.

The rearrangement links TRBV6-6 to TRBJ1-2; TRBD1 might be the D (5 bases). V was shortened by 6 bases and J by 7 bases, with 21 bases between the two germline ends. Germline V gives CDR1 MNHNY, CDR2 SVGAGI (reference sequence). This CDR3 has 15 amino acids. The CDR3 spells CASSSGTKTPGGYTF. In DNA, the CDR3 is TGTGCCAGCAGCTCCGGGACGAAGACTCCGGGTGGCTACACCTTC.

V usage is TRBV7-9 and J usage is TRBJ2-3; D is unresolved. Germline V gene lookup returns CDR1 SEHNR and CDR2 FQNEAQ (reference sequence). The ends were cut back, 6 bases at V and 6 bases at J, with 22 bases in the middle. CDR3 length equals 16 residues. The CDR3 DNA reads as TGTGCCAGCAGTGGTATCAGGTCCTCCCAAGGGGATACGCAGTATTTT. It is translated as CASSGIRSSQGDTQYF.

The gene calls are TRBV2 and TRBJ1-6; D remains unclear. The V gene lost 7 bases and the J gene lost 7 bases, with 14 bases spanning the gap. The CDR3 spans 14 residues. The germline V gene has CDR1 SNHLY and CDR2 FYNNEI. In DNA form, the CDR3 reads TGTGCCAGCACATGGGTGAGTCCGAATTCACCCCTCCACTTT. This codes for CASTWVSPNSPLHF. Variable domain in full (rest from reference TRBV2 and TRBJ1-6): EPEVTQTPSHQVTQMGQEVILRCVPISNHLYFYWYRQILGQKVEFLVSFYNNEISEKSEIFDDQFSVERPDGSNFTLKIRSTKLEDSAMYFCASTWVSPNSPLHFGNGTRLTVT.

V and J are TRBV2 and TRBJ2-7, with D maybe TRBD1 (5 bases). The CDR3 is 15 amino acids. The germline V gene has CDR1 SNHLY and CDR2 FYNNEI. V was trimmed by 5 bases and J by 0 bases, leaving 14 bases between them. The CDR3 is CASSFSPGPSYEQYF. DNA for the CDR3: TGTGCCAGCAGTTTCTCGCCAGGGCCCTCCTACGAGCAGTACTTC.